The T cell receptor beta chain described here comes from a study of blood T cells in healthy people across ages. Study-wide results and caveats: Diversity figures derived from one million T cells were judged to underestimate the true value.

There are 16 residues in the CDR3. Germline V lookup: CDR1 LNHNV, CDR2 YYDKDF (reference sequence). It was with a sample-barcoded 5' primer and a J-beta primer mix that a second PCR of about 6 to 11 cycles was run. TCRdb reprocessed the 5' RACE reads with MiXCR, giving one entry per CDR3 protein. The table shows roughly 1.4 million distinct CDR3 sequences, with 59% occurring only once. Caucasian individuals from Russia who were healthy and aged roughly 6 to 90 acted as donors. A remark on this clonotype: Its specificity is unknown.

Sequencing was performed on blood. The receptor was isolated from a man between 18 and 29 years old in good health. This rearrangement joins TRBV15 to TRBJ2-5; the match to TRBD2 covers 9 bases. The J call may be faulty, since TRBJ2-7 better matches the DNA end. The CDR3 loop is CATSRDWGTSWDEQYF. Here the CDR3 DNA reads TGTGCCACCAGCAGAGATTGGGGGACTAGCTGGGACGAGCAGTACTTC.